These 10 T cell receptor beta chains came from one sample sequenced in a study of T cell responses to AZD1222 COVID-19 vaccine. Clones were sequenced by immunoSEQ multiplex PCR, and TCRdb holds only the in-frame ones, with some missing. The sample gives 200,000 or so clones, approximately 90% of which show up once; 5% to 7% is in the top ten. The sequenced sample was peripheral blood, obtained on day 0 of AZD1222 vaccination. The receptor set was obtained from an adult in good health.

V gene TRBV3-1 (or the pseudogene TRBV3-2) combines with J gene TRBJ2-7; D not certain. V gave up 2 bases and J gave up 1 base, with 6 bases separating them. Germline-derived CDR1 and CDR2 are LGHDT and YNNKEL (reference sequence). There are 13 residues in the CDR3. Here the CDR3 DNA reads TGTGCCAGCAGCCAACTGAGTTCCTACGAGCAGTACTTC. Protein: CASSQLSSYEQYF.

This clone was recorded many times. V usage is TRBV5-1 and J usage is TRBJ2-7, with 7 bases identical to TRBD2. V was clipped by 2 bases and J by 6 bases; unmatched bases: 5. Germline V CDR1 and CDR2: SGHRS, YFSETQ. The CDR3 runs 13 residues. CDR3 amino acids: CASSLGLVAEQYF. CDR3 sequence (DNA): TGCGCCAGCAGCTTAGGACTAGTTGCCGAGCAGTACTTC.

The chain uses TRBV5-4 and TRBJ1-4, with a possible D match to TRBD1 (5 bases). V lost 0 bases and J 3 bases, leaving 9 bases between the germline ends. Germline values: CDR1 SGHNT, CDR2 YYREEE (reference sequence). The CDR3 totals 15 residues. The CDR3 spells CASSLGEGSNEKLFF. The CDR3 bases are TGTGCCAGCAGCTTGGGTGAGGGGTCTAATGAAAAACTGTTTTTT.

This sequence joins TRBV19 and TRBJ1-5; no reliable D call. CDR3 length: 12 residues. The germline V gene has CDR1 LNHDA and CDR2 SQIVND (reference sequence). Trimming took off 5 bases at V and 3 bases at J, with 5 bases between the two ends. The CDR3 DNA follows: TGTGCCAGTAGTGCCTACAATCAGCCCCAGCATTTT. Its protein is CASSAYNQPQHF.

The chain carries TRBV4-1 and TRBJ2-1, with D unresolved. The CDR3 is made up of 15 amino acids. V lost 1 base and J 7 bases, leaving 14 bases between the germline ends. Looked up from germline, CDR1 is MGHRA and CDR2 is YSYEKL. The CDR3 sequence is CASSQAGTLGNEQFF. CDR3 nucleotides: TGCGCCAGCAGCCAAGCGGGTACTCTAGGGAATGAGCAGTTCTTC.

CDR3 loop: CASRVDGASVNTEAFF. The CDR3 DNA follows: TGTGCCAGTAGGGTTGATGGCGCCTCCGTGAACACTGAAGCTTTCTTT. The chain combines TRBV19 with TRBJ1-1; unclear D gene. The CDR3 covers 16 residues. The germline CDR1 and CDR2 sequences are LNHDA and SQIVND (reference sequence). Trimming left V 6 bases short and J 0 bases short, with 17 bases between.

CDR3: CASRSQTSETGELFF. DNA of the CDR3: TGTGCCAGCAGATCCCAGACTAGCGAAACCGGGGAGCTGTTTTTT. The chain carries TRBV6-4 and TRBJ2-2; 8 nucleotides match TRBD2. CDR1 and CDR2 (germline): MRHNA, SNTAGT. This CDR3 comprises 15 residues. Trimming removed 6 bases from V and 5 bases from J; junction bases left unmatched: 8.

The sample holds one count of this clone. The rearrangement links TRBV5-8 to TRBJ1-2, with 9 bases that match TRBD1. The length of the CDR3 is 13 residues. The germline V gene encodes CDR1 SGHTS and CDR2 YDEGEE. J gave up 14 bases and V 4 bases, and 12 bases lay outside the gene matches. The CDR3 sequence is CASSLGDRDGSTF. As DNA, the CDR3 is TGTGCCAGCAGCCTAGGGGACAGGGATGGCTCGACCTTC.

J is TRBJ1-3 and V is TRBV25-1; no firm D call. Germline V lookup: CDR1 MGHDK, CDR2 SYGVNS. The CDR3 contains 15 residues. V was cut by 2 bases and J by 1 base, with 9 bases left in between. In DNA, the CDR3 is TGTGCCAGCAGTGAAACTTACGTATCTGGAAACACCATATATTTT. Amino acid sequence: CASSETYVSGNTIYF.

This sequence joins TRBV6-6 and TRBJ1-2; D unresolved. V lost 0 bases, J lost 6 bases, and 8 bases lay in between. The germline gives CDR1 MNHNY, CDR2 SVGAGI (reference sequence). The CDR3 is 13 residues long. CDR3 protein: CASSYSSSDGYTF. The CDR3 DNA reads as TGTGCCAGCAGTTACTCGTCTTCTGATGGCTACACCTTC.